This entry is about one TCR beta chain. The antigen is unknown. This entry comes from a study of T-cell memory formation after mild COVID-19. Study-level results: Some clones that responded turned up in pre-infection memory, which suggests that cross-reactive memory joined in. Contracting CD8+ clones were enriched in EMRA, CD4+ mainly in CM and EM.

TCRdb re-derived calls from the 5' RACE reads in MiXCR, one entry per CDR3 protein. The top ten hold roughly an eighth of the sample, which has approximately 450,000 distinct CDR3 sequences, 15% to 20% seen once. Sample: PBMCs or a T cell subset sorted from them (not recorded which). The origin of this receptor is an adult woman who had mild COVID-19 (a few samples of this study predate the infection). Cell type and time point are not known.

As DNA, the CDR3 is TGTGCCAGCCTCACGTCCGACCCGAGCTCCTACAATGAGCAGTTCTTC. Its translation is CASLTSDPSSYNEQFF. The chain has TRBV25-1 and TRBJ2-1; D not certain. This CDR3 is 16 amino acids long. CDR1 MGHDK and CDR2 SYGVNS come from the germline V gene. Trimming took off 8 bases at V and 0 bases at J, with 17 bases between the two ends.